Below, one TCR beta chain is given with its context. What it binds is unknown. Trimming took off 2 bases at V and 6 bases at J, with 8 bases between the two ends. The CDR3 sequence is 13 residues long. In germline, CDR1 is SEHNR, CDR2 FQNEAQ (reference sequence). This specimen comes from a study of CD8+CD57+ T cells in acquired aplastic anemia. Background on the study: Sorted CD4+ and CD8+ cells yielded about 3 ug of DNA on average. Regarding the study as a whole: Between patients and controls, 25 to 30 CD8+ CDR3 sequences were found in common.

TCR beta VDJ combinations and CDR3 sequences were profiled from genomic DNA. TCRdb redid the calling of the reads with MiXCR, one entry per CDR3 protein. The sample has tens of thousands of distinct CDR3 sequences; roughly half are singletons. The receptor comes from a human donor in good health, serving as a control. J is TRBJ2-1 and V is TRBV7-9; TRBD1 or TRBD2 may be the D gene (5 bases each). The sequencing input was sorted CD4+, CD8+, or CD8+CD57+ T cells (not recorded which) from PBMCs. CDR3 residues: CASSLSGGNEQFF. As DNA, the CDR3 is TGTGCCAGCAGCTTATCTGGGGGCAATGAGCAGTTCTTC.